This TCR beta chain was captured in a study of T cell responses to AZD1222 COVID-19 vaccine. General study results and limits: In the spike-specific TCR repertoire, nearly half reportedly target unmutated variant regions. Spike-specific TCR breadth and depth went up after people got two AZD1222 doses. CD4 TCRs associated with vaccination spanned spike, dominating at 160-218 and 743-854. It should be noted that donors were predominantly white British and more often female, and clonal diversity was possibly underestimated.

This CDR3 has 13 amino acids. Deletions cut 4 bases from V and 7 bases from J, with 15 bases between. CDR1 is SGHTS and CDR2 is YDEGEE in the germline V gene. To note about this clone: Its antigen is currently unknown. Other DNA sequences in this sample translate to the same CDR3.

Sequencing was performed with immunoSEQ multiplex PCR; in TCRdb, only in-frame clones are kept and a portion is missing. The table has 110,000 to 150,000 clones, 90% to 95% seen once. The sample was peripheral blood, taken on day 0 of AZD1222 vaccination. The chain carries TRBV5-8 and TRBJ2-7, with D perhaps matching TRBD1 or TRBD2 (7 bases each). The TCR comes from an adult in good health. The CDR3 coding sequence is TGTGCCAGCAGCCTCAGGGGGGGTGTGGAGCAGTACTTC. This codes for CASSLRGGVEQYF. The whole variable domain, remainder taken from reference TRBV5-8 and TRBJ2-7, is EAGVTQSPTHLIKTRGQQATLRCSPISGHTSVYWYQQALGLGLQFLLWYDEGEERNRGNFPPRFSGRQFPNYSSELNVNALELEDSALYLCASSLRGGVEQYFGPGTRLTVT.